The 19 T cell receptor beta chains reported below all come from one sample, sequenced in a study of blood T cell repertoires in COVID-19. Measured with immunoSEQ multiplex PCR; TCRdb has only the in-frame clones, and not every one. The sample contains more than 250,000 clones, more than 80% of which appear only once. Source material: peripheral blood. These receptors were collected from a man between 18 and 29 years old who had recovered from COVID-19.

The rearrangement uses TRBV29-1 and TRBJ1-2; 9 bases agree with TRBD1. CDR3 length: 14 amino acids. CDR1 is SQVTM, CDR2 ANQGSEA, per germline. J lost 9 bases, V lost 7 bases, and 15 bases had no gene match. CDR3 amino acids: CSAGTGTGYASYTF. CDR3 coding DNA: TGCAGCGCTGGCACCGGGACAGGGTACGCAAGCTACACCTTC.

V gene TRBV2 combines with J gene TRBJ2-5; D not certain. Deletions cut 9 bases from V and 3 bases from J, with 11 bases between. CDR1 is SNHLY and CDR2 is FYNNEI in the germline V gene. This CDR3 spans 12 amino acids. CDR3 bases: TGTGCCAGTTCCAGGCTCGAAGAGACCCAGTACTTC. It is translated as CASSRLEETQYF.

The chain uses TRBV27 and TRBJ1-5, with TRBD1 identical over 7 bases. CDR3 length: 16 amino acids. CDR1 is MNHEY, CDR2 SMNVEV, per germline (reference sequence). The ends lost 2 bases at V and 1 base at J; junction bases unmatched: 5. The CDR3 sequence: CASSLKGAPSNQPQHF. CDR3 sequence (DNA): TGTGCCAGCAGTTTAAAGGGGGCTCCGAGCAATCAGCCCCAGCATTTT.

The chain carries TRBV7-3 and TRBJ2-6, with 7 positions matching TRBD1. The germline V gene has CDR1 SGHTA and CDR2 FQGTGA. Trimming at V came to 5 bases and at J to 1 base, leaving 8 bases not matched to a gene. This CDR3 has 17 amino acids. Written as DNA, the CDR3 is TGTGCCAGCAGCATAGGGACGGACAGGTCTGGGGCCAACGTCCTGACTTTC. Its protein is CASSIGTDRSGANVLTF.

V is TRBV14 and J is TRBJ2-1, with D uncertain. This CDR3 region has 14 residues. V was pared by 5 bases and J by 0 bases, with 8 bases between. CDR1 and CDR2 (germline): SGHDN, FVKESK. The CDR3 region is CASSGPSSYNEQFF. CDR3 bases: TGTGCCAGCAGCGGGCCCAGCTCCTACAATGAGCAGTTCTTC.

J is TRBJ1-6 and V is TRBV28, with 8 bases matching TRBD1. Germline V gives CDR1 MDHEN, CDR2 SYDVKM. V shed 6 bases and J 3 bases; nucleotides not matched to a gene: 7. This CDR3 region has 16 residues. The DNA of the CDR3 is TGTGCCAGCAGCTCCGCACAGGGGGGCTATAATTCACCCCTCCACTTT. Translation gives CASSSAQGGYNSPLHF.

The rearrangement joins TRBV23-1 to TRBJ2-7, with TRBD1 identical over 7 bases. TRBV23-1 is an ORF, with its function uncertain. The CDR3 sequence is 14 residues long. Germline trimming cut 1 base from V and 11 bases from J; bases unmatched to any gene: 11. CDR3 loop: CASSQLGGADTEYF. The CDR3 coding sequence is TGCGCCAGCAGTCAATTAGGGGGCGCGGATACTGAGTACTTC.

The rearrangement uses TRBV25-1 and TRBJ1-6; D unclear. The germline V and J ends were trimmed by 5 bases and 8 bases, with 10 bases remaining between them. The germline CDR1 and CDR2 sequences are MGHDK and SYGVNS. This CDR3 is 13 amino acids long. The CDR3, as DNA: TGTGCCAGCAGTCGCCTTCGGGATTCACCCCTCCACTTT. Protein product: CASSRLRDSPLHF.

The genes are TRBV6-5 and TRBJ2-7, with D possibly being TRBD2 (6 bases). The length of the CDR3 is 14 residues. V lost 2 bases to trimming and J lost 3 bases, with 11 bases between them. Germline values: CDR1 MNHEY, CDR2 SVGAGI. CDR3 in amino acids: CASSYPTGGYEQYF. DNA of the CDR3: TGTGCCAGCAGTTACCCTACCGGGGGCTACGAGCAGTACTTC.

V is TRBV18 and J is TRBJ2-5; TRBD1 matches 8 bases. Germline V gene data show CDR1 as KGHSH and CDR2 as LQKENI. The CDR3 spans 13 residues. V lost 8 bases to trimming and J lost 1 base; unmatched junction nucleotides: 3. The CDR3 here is CASRQGLQETQYF. CDR3 DNA sequence: TGTGCCAGCCGACAGGGGCTCCAAGAGACCCAGTACTTC.

V usage is TRBV24-1 and J usage is TRBJ2-1; 10 nucleotides agree with TRBD2. V was pared by 3 bases and J by 5 bases, with 3 bases of the junction left unmatched. Germline V lookup: CDR1 KGHDR, CDR2 SFDVKD. This CDR3 is 15 amino acids long. DNA of the CDR3: TGTGCCACCAGTGATAAGCGGGGGGGAAACAATGAGCAGTTCTTC. This encodes CATSDKRGGNNEQFF.

This clone has more than one count but fewer than ten. The CDR3 loop reads CASSPKSLLSYEQYF. The CDR3 DNA sequence: TGTGCCAGCAGCCCTAAATCTCTTCTTTCCTACGAGCAGTACTTC. The rearrangement uses TRBV5-6 and TRBJ2-7; D is undetermined. There are 15 residues in the CDR3. V was shortened by 4 bases and J by 1 base, with 15 bases between the two germline ends. The germline V gene encodes CDR1 SGHDT and CDR2 YYEEEE. Based on the CDR3 plus reference TRBV5-6 and TRBJ2-7, the full variable domain is DAGVTQSPTHLIKTRGQQVTLRCSPKSGHDTVSWYQQALGQGPQFIFQYYEEEERQRGNFPDRFSGHQFPNYSSELNVNALLLGDSALYLCASSPKSLLSYEQYFGPGTRLTVT.

This clone was seen a few times. The rearrangement joins TRBV2 to TRBJ2-3; a weak D match, TRBD2 (6 bases). Trimming stripped 8 bases from V and 2 bases from J, with 14 bases between. The germline gives CDR1 SNHLY, CDR2 FYNNEI. This CDR3 region has 14 residues. The CDR3 here is CASARDFLTDTQYF. In nucleotides, the CDR3 is TGTGCCAGCGCCAGGGACTTCCTCACAGATACGCAGTATTTT.

Comment on this clone: At the DNA level, this CDR3 is encoded by other sequences in the same sample as well. V and J are TRBV6-1 and TRBJ1-2; possible D gene TRBD1, 5 bases. V gave up 3 bases and J gave up 8 bases, with 7 bases separating them. Germline values: CDR1 MNHNS, CDR2 SASEGT. The CDR3 has 11 amino acids. The CDR3 nucleotides read TGTGCCAGCAGTGAGGGGGGAGGCTACACCTTC. Residues: CASSEGGGYTF.

The V and J genes are TRBV5-6 and TRBJ1-5; D remains unclear. The germline V gene encodes CDR1 SGHDT and CDR2 YYEEEE. The V and J ends lost 3 bases and 1 base respectively, with 8 bases between them. The CDR3 covers 14 residues. The CDR3 region is CASSSGGSNQPQHF. CDR3 DNA: TGTGCCAGCAGCTCAGGTGGGAGCAATCAGCCCCAGCATTTT.

This chain uses TRBV7-7 with TRBJ1-4, with D unresolved. V lost 5 bases and J lost 8, with 15 bases in between. CDR1 and CDR2 from the germline V gene are SSHAT and FNYEAQ (reference sequence). The CDR3 sequence is 14 residues long. In DNA, the CDR3 is TGTGCCAGCAGCACCGGTGGCCCCGGGGAAAAACTGTTTTTT. It specifies CASSTGGPGEKLFF.

The V gene is TRBV29-1, the J gene TRBJ1-1, with D possibly TRBD1 on 5 matching bases. Trimming cost V 4 bases and J 0 bases, with 9 bases left between them. Germline V CDR1 and CDR2: SQVTM, ANQGSEA. The CDR3 has 13 amino acids. Written as DNA, the CDR3 is TGCAGCGTTGTACAGGTGATGAACACTGAAGCTTTCTTT. Its protein product is CSVVQVMNTEAFF.

The V gene is TRBV3-1 (or the pseudogene TRBV3-2), the J gene TRBJ2-5; 9 bases are a match to TRBD2. This CDR3 has 16 amino acids. The trim removed 1 base at V and 2 bases at J, leaving 5 bases unmatched. Germline CDR1 and CDR2: LGHDT and YNNKEL (reference sequence). The CDR3 DNA reads as TGTGCCAGCAGCCAAGGACTAGCGGAAGGACAAGAGACCCAGTACTTC. Its protein product is CASSQGLAEGQETQYF.

The chain is built from TRBV7-3 and TRBJ2-3; possibly TRBD1 for D (6 bases). V was trimmed by 6 bases and J by 0 bases, leaving 10 bases between them. The CDR3 is 14 amino acids. Per the germline V gene, CDR1 is SGHTA and CDR2 is FQGTGA. CDR3 protein: CASRGDTSTDTQYF. CDR3 DNA sequence: TGTGCCAGCAGAGGGGACACTAGCACAGATACGCAGTATTTT. Full variable domain (outside the CDR3, taken from reference TRBV7-3 and TRBJ2-3): GAGVSQTPSNKVTEKGKYVELRCDPISGHTALYWYRQSLGQGPEFLIYFQGTGAADDSGLPNDRFFAVRPEGSVSTLKIQRTERGDSAVYLCASRGDTSTDTQYFGPGTRLTVL.